The following is a T cell receptor (beta chain) sequence with its context. What it recognizes is unknown. TCRdb re-analysed the 5' RACE reads in MiXCR, keeping a single row per CDR3 protein. The data show about 23,000 distinct CDR3 sequences, approximately 6.5% seen once. Time point noted: sample taken at primary tumor resection. Samples were donated by 72 untreated early-stage non-small cell lung cancer patients. These data come from a study of spatial heterogeneity in lung cancer. At the level of the study: Detection consistently yielded more beta chains than alpha chains. A unique TCR and UMI combination showed up more than ten times in raw reads, on average.

Notes on the study in general: Counts of expanded intratumoral alpha and beta TCRs tracked tumor mutation counts. Coverage estimated for tumor T cells reached around 7% for alpha chains and approximately 12% for beta chains.

V gave up 7 bases and J gave up 1 base, with 17 bases separating them. This CDR3 region has 14 residues. The germline gives CDR1 DFQATT, CDR2 SNEGSKA (reference sequence). The origin of this receptor is a male donor with early-stage non-small cell lung cancer. The sequencing used lung tumor tissue, collected at surgery. This sequence joins TRBV20-1 and TRBJ2-7; tentatively, D is TRBD1 or TRBD2 (5 bases each). The DNA for the CDR3 is TGCAGTGTATCAGGGACCCGATTTTCCTACGAGCAGTACTTC. It is translated as CSVSGTRFSYEQYF.